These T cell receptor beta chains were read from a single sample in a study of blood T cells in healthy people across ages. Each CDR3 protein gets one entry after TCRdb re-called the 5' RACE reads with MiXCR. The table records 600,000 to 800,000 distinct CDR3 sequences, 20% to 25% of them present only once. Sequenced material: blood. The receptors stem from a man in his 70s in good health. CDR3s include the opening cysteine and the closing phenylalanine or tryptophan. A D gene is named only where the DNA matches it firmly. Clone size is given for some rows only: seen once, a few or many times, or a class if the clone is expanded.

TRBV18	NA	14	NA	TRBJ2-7	TGTGCCAGCTCACGCTTACAGGGTTCCTACGAGCAGTACTTC	CASSRLQGSYEQYF
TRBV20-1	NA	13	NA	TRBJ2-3	TGCAGTGCTAGAGTGACGAATGCGGATACGCAGTATTTT	CSARVTNADTQYF
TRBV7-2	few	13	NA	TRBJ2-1	TGTGCCAGCAGCTTGGGTAGTTGGTATGAGCAGTTCTTC	CASSLGSWYEQFF
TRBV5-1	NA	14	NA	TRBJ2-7	TGCGCCAGCAGCTTGGACGGCTCAACTTACGAGCAGTACTTC	CASSLDGSTYEQYF
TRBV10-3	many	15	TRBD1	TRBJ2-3	TGTGCCATCAGTGTTGGGGGACAGGGGGCCGGTACGCAGTATTTT	CAISVGGQGAGTQYF
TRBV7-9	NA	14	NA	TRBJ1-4	TGTGCCAGCAGCTTAGCAGAGGGTGGCGAAAAACTGTTTTTT	CASSLAEGGEKLFF
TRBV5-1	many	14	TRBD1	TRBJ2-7	TGCGCCAGCAGCATTCGACAGGGGGCCTACGAGCAGTACTTC	CASSIRQGAYEQYF
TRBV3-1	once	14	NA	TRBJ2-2	TGTGCCAGCAGCCAAAGGGGGGCAACCGGGGAGCTGTTTTTT	CASSQRGATGELFF
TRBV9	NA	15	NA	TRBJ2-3	TGTGCCAGCAGCGAAAGCGGTCTGAACACAGATACGCAGTATTTT	CASSESGLNTDTQYF
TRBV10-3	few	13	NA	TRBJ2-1	TGTGCCATCACAGGGACGGCTGGCGATGAGCAGTTCTTC	CAITGTAGDEQFF
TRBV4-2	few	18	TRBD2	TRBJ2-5	TGTGCCAGCAGCCAAGATCCGGTCCTAGCGGGAGGATGGGAGACCCAGTACTTC	CASSQDPVLAGGWETQYF
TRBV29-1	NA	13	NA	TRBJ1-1	TGCAGCACAAATCGGGGGGCAGGTACTGAAGCTTTCTTT	CSTNRGAGTEAFF
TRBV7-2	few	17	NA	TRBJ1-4	TGTGCCAGCAGCTTAGCCGTGGCGGGCCTTAAGGGTGAAAAACTGTTTTTT	CASSLAVAGLKGEKLFF
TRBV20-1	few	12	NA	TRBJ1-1	TGCAGTGCTAGGACTGGCGGACCTGAAGCTTTCTTT	CSARTGGPEAFF
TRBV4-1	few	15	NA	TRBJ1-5	TGCGCCAGCAGCCCCACCTTGGGGGAACTGCAGCCCCAGCATTTT	CASSPTLGELQPQHF
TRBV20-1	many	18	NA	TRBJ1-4	TGCGGCGGGGTAGACGGCGGGAGACGGGAAACAACTAATGAAAAACTGTTTTTT	CGGVDGGRRETTNEKLFF
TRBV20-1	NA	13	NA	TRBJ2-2	TGCAGTGCTAAGCAGACGAACACCGGGGAGCTGTTTTTT	CSAKQTNTGELFF
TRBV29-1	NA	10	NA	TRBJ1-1	TGCAGCGAGACGTCCACTGAAGCTTTCTTT	CSETSTEAFF
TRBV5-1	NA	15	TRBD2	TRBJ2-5	TGCGCCAGCAGCTTGCATAGCGGGCCCCAAGAGACCCAGTACTTC	CASSLHSGPQETQYF
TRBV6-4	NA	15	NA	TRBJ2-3	TGTGCCAGCAGTGAGGACCGCGAAGGCACAGATACGCAGTATTTT	CASSEDREGTDTQYF
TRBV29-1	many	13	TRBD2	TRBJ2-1	TGCAGCTCGGGAGGGCCATCATACAATGAGCAGTTCTTC	CSSGGPSYNEQFF
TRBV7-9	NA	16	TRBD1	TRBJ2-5	TGTGCCAGCAGCTCCAGGACAGGGGGCCCCCAAGAGACCCAGTACTTC	CASSSRTGGPQETQYF
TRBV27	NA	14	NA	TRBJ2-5	TGTGCCAGCAGTTTAATAGAGGGCGGGGAGACCCAGTACTTC	CASSLIEGGETQYF
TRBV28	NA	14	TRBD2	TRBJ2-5	TGTGCCAGCAGGGGACTACCCTCACAAGAGACCCAGTACTTC	CASRGLPSQETQYF
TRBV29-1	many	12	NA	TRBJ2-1	TGCAGCGTTGGGACTCTCTACAATGAGCAGTTCTTC	CSVGTLYNEQFF
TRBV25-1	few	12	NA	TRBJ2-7	TGTGCCAGCAAGCCCACCTACGGCGAGCAGTACTTC	CASKPTYGEQYF
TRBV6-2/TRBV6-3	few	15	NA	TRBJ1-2	TGTGCCAGCAGTTACGGAAGACAAGGGGTGAATGGCTACACCTTC	CASSYGRQGVNGYTF
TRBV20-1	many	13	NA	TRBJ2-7	TGCAGTGCTATTAGCGGAGGGGCCTACGAGCAGTACTTC	CSAISGGAYEQYF
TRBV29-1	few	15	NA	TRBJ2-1	TGCAGCGTTCAAACCGGGACAAGGTCTAACAATGAGCAGTTCTTC	CSVQTGTRSNNEQFF
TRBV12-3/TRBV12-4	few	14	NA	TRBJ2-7	TGTGCCAGCAGTCTGGGGGCAAGGGCGTACGAGCAGTACTTC	CASSLGARAYEQYF
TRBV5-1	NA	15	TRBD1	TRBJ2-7	TGCGCCAGCAGTTCCTCTGGGACAGAGCGTCAAGAGCAGTACTTC	CASSSSGTERQEQYF
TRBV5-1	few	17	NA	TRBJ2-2	TGCGCCAGCAGCTCCAACCCTGACAGGCGGAACACCGGGGAGCTGTTTTTT	CASSSNPDRRNTGELFF
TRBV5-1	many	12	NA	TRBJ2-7	TGCGCCAGCAGCCCTCCGTCTTACGAGCAGTACTTC	CASSPPSYEQYF